This T cell receptor (beta chain) was captured in a study of blood T cells in healthy people across ages. Points from the study as a whole: It was the long-lived donors that had more naive CD4+ cells and higher diversity than aged donors.

Concerning this clonotype itself: The antigen remains unidentified.

For the second PCR, which ran for roughly 6 to 11 cycles, a sample-barcoded 5' primer and a J-beta primer mix were used. MiXCR, applied by TCRdb to the 5' RACE reads, yields one record per CDR3 protein. The table lists about 780,000 distinct CDR3 sequences, 35% to 60% of them singletons. Trimming cost V 6 bases and J 0 bases, with 12 bases left between them. Germline CDR1 reads MNHEY; CDR2 reads SVGAGI. The CDR3 has 14 residues. The sample taken for sequencing was blood. The TCR comes from a man older than 75 in good health. V and J are TRBV6-5 and TRBJ2-7; D might be TRBD2 (5 bases). In DNA form, the CDR3 reads TGTGCCAGCAGGGGCGGACTGAGCTCCTACGAGCAGTACTTC. It yields the protein CASRGGLSSYEQYF.